This T cell receptor beta chain was sequenced in a study of cytomegalovirus exposure and HLA in healthy donors. Regarding the study as a whole: Being productive about 87% or about 30% of the time was typical of most TCR beta V segments in an earlier analysis. Later on, an analysis showed TCR association rates differing by HLA locus, with DRB1 the most and HLA-C the fewest.

Concerning this clone: Its antigen is unknown.

The PCR employed 60 Vbeta primers together with 13 Jbeta primers. The repertoire was sequenced with immunoSEQ multiplex PCR; TCRdb's copy has only in-frame clones and lacks some. The profile covers 85,000 to 100,000 clones, with about four fifths appearing a single time and more than 3% taken by the ten largest. This TCR was sampled from a female donor in good health and CMV-seropositive. Material: PBMCs.

The CDR3: CASSESSGDETTQYF. The CDR3 bases are TGTGCCAGCAGTGAGTCGTCGGGAGATGAAACTACGCAGTATTTT. The chain recombines TRBV6-1 with TRBJ2-3, with D possibly matching TRBD2 (6 bases). The germline gives CDR1 MNHNS, CDR2 SASEGT. Trimming pared 3 bases from V and 8 bases from J, leaving 18 bases between. This CDR3 is 15 amino acids long.